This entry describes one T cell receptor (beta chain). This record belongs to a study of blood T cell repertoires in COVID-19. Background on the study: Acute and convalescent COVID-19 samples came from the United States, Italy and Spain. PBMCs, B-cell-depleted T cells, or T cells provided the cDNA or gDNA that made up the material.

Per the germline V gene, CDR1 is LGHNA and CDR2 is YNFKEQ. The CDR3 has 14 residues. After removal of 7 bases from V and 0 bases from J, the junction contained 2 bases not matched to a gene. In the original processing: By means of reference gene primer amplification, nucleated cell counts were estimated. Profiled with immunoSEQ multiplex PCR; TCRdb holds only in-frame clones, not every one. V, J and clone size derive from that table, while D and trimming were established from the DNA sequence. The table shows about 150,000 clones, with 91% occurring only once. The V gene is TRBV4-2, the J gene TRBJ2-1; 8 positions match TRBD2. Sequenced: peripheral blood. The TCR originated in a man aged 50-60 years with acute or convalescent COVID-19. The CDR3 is CASTSGSSYNEQFF. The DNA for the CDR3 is TGTGCCAGCACCAGCGGGAGCTCCTACAATGAGCAGTTCTTC.